Detailed here is one T cell receptor (beta chain). The same CDR3 also results from other DNA sequences found in this sample. The sample is drawn from a study of radiation and T cells in renal cell carcinoma. The CDR3 consists of 13 residues. V was pared by 4 bases and J by 2 bases, with 2 bases of the junction left unmatched. Per germline, CDR1 SGHKS and CDR2 YYEKEE (reference sequence). Sequencing was performed with immunoSEQ multiplex PCR; in TCRdb, only in-frame clones are kept and a portion is missing. Counted here are about 140,000 clones, 70% to 90% occurring once; the ten biggest clones make up approximately 24%. The time point: baseline pretreatment blood. Treatment denoted: 15 Gy SBRT to primary tumor, nephrectomy 4 weeks later.

The genes are TRBV5-5 and TRBJ1-1; 7 bases are a match to TRBD1. The sample consisted of blood, taken from a patient whose treatment included radiotherapy and nephrectomy. The clonotype was recovered from a woman between 50 and 59 years old with renal cell carcinoma. CDR3 in amino acids: CASSRQGNTEAFF. The CDR3 coding sequence is TGTGCCAGCAGCAGACAGGGCAACACTGAAGCTTTCTTT.